The 24 T cell receptor beta chains in this list originate from one sample, sequenced in a study of blood T cell repertoires in COVID-19. This table comes from immunoSEQ multiplex PCR, and its TCRdb copy is limited to in-frame clones, with some not included. The top ten clones hold around 8.1% of a sample with under 200,000 clones, roughly 80% of them seen once. Sequences were obtained from peripheral blood. These receptors were obtained from a man between 60 and 70 years old with acute or convalescent COVID-19.

In nucleotides, the CDR3 is TGTGCCAGCAGCTTGGGGACAGGGATGTACAATGAGCAGTTCTTC. Its translation: CASSLGTGMYNEQFF. The chain carries TRBV5-4 and TRBJ2-1; 8 bases line up with TRBD1. Germline V lookup: CDR1 SGHNT, CDR2 YYREEE (reference sequence). Trimming took 0 bases from V and 4 from J; bases not matched to a gene: 3. This CDR3 is 15 amino acids long.

The chain has TRBV19 and TRBJ1-5; possible D gene TRBD1, 5 bases. CDR3 length: 15 amino acids. Trimming shortened V by 3 bases and J by 1 base, and 10 bases separated the two germline ends. Germline CDR1 is LNHDA and CDR2 is SQIVND (reference sequence). CDR3 bases: TGTGCCAGTAGTATGGGGGGACGGAGCAATCAGCCCCAGCATTTT. Translation gives CASSMGGRSNQPQHF.

The chain employs TRBV7-3 and TRBJ2-4; 10 bases map to TRBD1. V lost 5 bases, J lost 8 bases, and 6 bases stayed unmatched. Germline CDR1 SGHTA, CDR2 FQGTGA. The CDR3 totals 14 residues. CDR3 loop: CASSLSDRGDIQYF. Here the CDR3 DNA reads TGTGCCAGCAGCCTCTCGGACAGGGGGGACATTCAGTACTTC.

V usage is TRBV4-1 and J usage is TRBJ1-5; unclear D gene. This CDR3 is 16 amino acids long. The ends were cut back, 1 base at V and 0 bases at J, with 10 bases in the middle. CDR1 is MGHRA and CDR2 is YSYEKL in the germline V gene. CDR3 residues: CASSQGQFYSNQPQHF. CDR3 nucleotides: TGCGCCAGCAGCCAAGGTCAATTCTATAGCAATCAGCCCCAGCATTTT.

This clone was found a few times. The chain employs TRBV25-1 and TRBJ2-2, with 7 bases lining up with TRBD1. This CDR3 is 15 amino acids long. J gave up 3 bases and V 2 bases, and 3 bases lay outside the gene matches. CDR1 is MGHDK and CDR2 is SYGVNS in the germline V gene. The CDR3 DNA reads TGTGCCAGCAGTGAAGCCCAGGGGGACACCGGGGAGCTGTTTTTT. It yields the protein CASSEAQGDTGELFF.

The V gene is TRBV6-6, the J gene TRBJ1-5; D ambiguous. V shed 7 bases and J shed 3 bases, with 13 bases lying between them. The CDR3 extends over 14 amino acids. Germline-derived CDR1 and CDR2 are MNHNY and SVGAGI (reference sequence). The CDR3: CASNPDGVNQPQHF. As DNA, the CDR3 is TGTGCCAGCAACCCCGACGGAGTCAATCAGCCCCAGCATTTT.

The chain has TRBV6-2 or TRBV6-3 and TRBJ2-1, with 7 bases fitting TRBD2. This CDR3 comprises 17 residues. The V segment lost 4 bases and the J segment 2 bases; nucleotides outside the gene matches: 11. Looked up from germline, CDR1 is MNHEY and CDR2 is SVGEGT. CDR3 sequence (DNA): TGTGCCAGCAGTTGGTCACCCGGGACTATCACCTACAATGAGCAGTTCTTC. Its protein is CASSWSPGTITYNEQFF.

The CDR3 region has the DNA TGTGCCAGCAGCCTCGGGACAGGGCTCGACGAGCAGTACTTC. Translation gives CASSLGTGLDEQYF. The chain joins TRBV3-1 (or the pseudogene TRBV3-2) to TRBJ2-7, with 9 bases aligning to TRBD1. The CDR3 spans 14 residues. Looked up from germline, CDR1 is LGHDT and CDR2 is YNNKEL (reference sequence). V lost 4 bases to trimming and J lost 5 bases; unmatched junction nucleotides: 6.

The chain employs TRBV10-2 and TRBJ1-5; D is possibly TRBD1 (6 bases). Between the trimmed V and J ends, which lost 7 bases and 1 base, there was a span of 14 bases. The CDR3 contains 15 residues. Germline values: CDR1 WSHSY, CDR2 SAAADI. This chain's CDR3 is CASKRDTWSNQPQHF. The CDR3 coding sequence is TGCGCCAGCAAAAGGGACACTTGGAGCAATCAGCCCCAGCATTTT.

The rearrangement joins TRBV11-2 to TRBJ1-2; possible D gene TRBD1, 5 bases. This CDR3 spans 13 amino acids. Trimming shortened V by 1 base and J by 10 bases, and 13 bases separated the two germline ends. Germline V lookup: CDR1 SGHAT, CDR2 FQNNGV. The CDR3, as DNA: TGTGCCAGCAGCTTAGTGGAGGGGAGGGACTACACCTTC. This gives the protein CASSLVEGRDYTF.

This clone came up once. The chain combines TRBV9 with TRBJ2-5; maybe TRBD2 (6 bases). The germline V gene has CDR1 SGDLS and CDR2 YYNGEE. CDR3 size: 15 residues. Trimming left V 2 bases short and J 4 bases short, with 15 bases between. CDR3 nucleotide sequence: TGTGCCAGCAGCGTGCGGGGCGGGGTGGGAGAGACCCAGTACTTC. It specifies CASSVRGGVGETQYF.

Here the CDR3 DNA reads TGTGCCAGCAGTTTGGACAGCTATTACACTGAAGCTTTCTTT. It yields the protein CASSLDSYYTEAFF. The chain recombines TRBV6-6 with TRBJ1-1; D is perhaps TRBD1 (6 bases). The CDR3 loop spans 14 amino acids. Trimming took 4 bases from V and 3 from J, leaving 12 bases between them. Germline assignment: CDR1 MNHNY and CDR2 SVGAGI (reference sequence).

The table lists this clone with a count of one. V and J are TRBV10-2 and TRBJ2-7, with D possibly TRBD1 on 6 matching bases. Germline V gene lookup returns CDR1 WSHSY and CDR2 SAAADI. The CDR3 loop spans 12 amino acids. V dropped 6 bases and J dropped 4 bases, with 10 bases sitting between them. The CDR3 sequence is CASRLGQYEQYF. Written as DNA, the CDR3 is TGCGCCAGCAGGCTAGGACAGTACGAGCAGTACTTC.

J is TRBJ1-3 and V is TRBV28; D gene unclear. Trimming removed 0 bases at V and 3 bases at J, with 9 bases between. The germline CDR1 and CDR2 sequences are MDHEN and SYDVKM. CDR3 length: 15 residues. CDR3 residues: CASSLWNILGNTIYF. DNA for the CDR3: TGTGCCAGCAGTTTATGGAACATCCTTGGAAACACCATATATTTT. Variable domain in full (rest from reference TRBV28 and TRBJ1-3): DVKVTQSSRYLVKRTGEKVFLECVQDMDHENMFWYRQDPGLGLRLIYFSYDVKMKEKGDIPEGYSVSREKKERFSLILESASTNQTSMYLCASSLWNILGNTIYFGEGSWLTVV.

The gene calls are TRBV12-3 or TRBV12-4 and TRBJ1-1; D unclear. V was cut by 6 bases and J by 5 bases, with 13 bases left in between. The CDR3 runs 13 residues. The CDR3 DNA follows: TGTGCCAGCAGCCCCTCGAGCAAGACTGAAGCTTTCTTT. Translated, it gives CASSPSSKTEAFF.

V usage is TRBV3-1 (or the pseudogene TRBV3-2) and J usage is TRBJ2-1, with 7 bases identical to TRBD2. The CDR3 is 15 residues long. Germline V gene sequence: CDR1 LGHDT, CDR2 YNNKEL (reference sequence). V trimming: 6 bases; J trimming: 8 bases; junction bases outside the gene matches: 13. The CDR3 nucleotides are TGTGCCAGCAGTTTACAGGCGGGAGTTTCCGATGAGCAGTTCTTC. Its protein product is CASSLQAGVSDEQFF.

The gene calls are TRBV5-1 and TRBJ1-2, with D possibly being TRBD1 (6 bases). V lost 4 bases and J lost 0, with 16 bases in between. From germline, CDR1 is SGHRS and CDR2 YFSETQ. The CDR3 runs to 16 residues. For the CDR3, the DNA is TGCGCCAGCAGCGTCTACAGGGCTACAGCTAACTATGGCTACACCTTC. As protein: CASSVYRATANYGYTF.

The chain couples TRBV30 to TRBJ2-5; D perhaps matches TRBD1 (6 bases). The CDR3 loop spans 13 amino acids. Trimming took 5 bases from V and 0 from J, leaving 10 bases between them. Germline assignment: CDR1 GTSNPN and CDR2 SVGIG (reference sequence). CDR3 amino acids: CAWGQPYQETQYF. CDR3 sequence (DNA): TGTGCCTGGGGACAGCCGTACCAAGAGACCCAGTACTTC.

The genes are TRBV29-1 and TRBJ2-5; 9 bases map to TRBD1. Germline V gene lookup returns CDR1 SQVTM and CDR2 ANQGSEA. The CDR3 is 15 amino acids. The J segment lost 2 bases and the V segment lost 0 bases, leaving 4 bases of the junction unmatched. CDR3 protein: CSVEDTGTGQETQYF. The CDR3 coding sequence is TGCAGCGTTGAAGATACCGGGACAGGGCAAGAGACCCAGTACTTC.

This chain connects TRBV11-2 to TRBJ1-1; D call uncertain. Germline CDR1 is SGHAT and CDR2 is FQNNGV. Trimming stripped 0 bases from V and 4 bases from J, with 9 bases between. This CDR3 region has 14 residues. This CDR3 is CASSLDGAGTEAFF. The CDR3 region has the DNA TGTGCCAGCAGCTTAGATGGAGCGGGCACTGAAGCTTTCTTT.

The chain couples TRBV7-8 to TRBJ2-7; TRBD1 agrees at 7 bases. V was clipped by 0 bases and J by 2 bases; unmatched bases: 1. Germline CDR1 reads SGHVS; CDR2 reads FQNEAQ. CDR3 length: 14 residues. The chain's CDR3 is CASSLAGQPYEQYF. Here the CDR3 DNA reads TGTGCCAGCAGCTTAGCGGGACAGCCCTACGAGCAGTACTTC.

This chain connects TRBV4-1 to TRBJ2-7, with unresolved D. V gave up 2 bases and J gave up 2 bases, with 13 bases separating them. Germline CDR1 reads MGHRA; CDR2 reads YSYEKL. The CDR3 totals 15 residues. The CDR3 is CASSQTRSNTYEQYF. CDR3 DNA: TGCGCCAGCAGCCAAACCAGATCGAATACCTACGAGCAGTACTTC.

This sequence joins TRBV13 and TRBJ2-7; TRBD2 is a possible D gene (6 bases). Trimming shortened V by 5 bases and J by 0 bases, and 17 bases separated the two germline ends. Germline V gene sequence: CDR1 PRHDT, CDR2 FYEKMQ (reference sequence). The CDR3 covers 16 residues. The DNA of the CDR3 is TGTGCCAGCAGCGTTACCGGGACTTCCGGCTCCTACGAGCAGTACTTC. This sequence encodes CASSVTGTSGSYEQYF.

The chain has TRBV19 and TRBJ2-1, with 7 bases that match TRBD2. V was pared by 2 bases and J by 6 bases, with 7 bases of the junction left unmatched. The CDR3 contains 15 residues. Germline V gene lookup returns CDR1 LNHDA and CDR2 SQIVND (reference sequence). CDR3 DNA: TGTGCCAGTAGTATACGGGGGGAGGGAGGCAATGAGCAGTTCTTC. Its protein product is CASSIRGEGGNEQFF.